The source of this T cell receptor beta chain is a study of blood T cell repertoires in COVID-19. Across the whole study: The United States, Italy and Spain were the sources of the acute and convalescent COVID-19 samples.

CDR1 KGHDR and CDR2 SFDVKD come from the germline V gene. The CDR3 is 14 amino acids. The V gene end was trimmed by 6 bases and the J gene end by 5 bases; junction bases not matched to a gene: 2. In its sample, this clone was seen once. TCRdb's table, derived via immunoSEQ multiplex PCR, lists solely in-frame clones and lacks some. The table shows 43,000 or so clones, with 80% to 85% occurring only once. Material for sequencing was peripheral blood. This clonotype was sampled from a man in his sixties with active COVID-19. The chain has TRBV24-1 and TRBJ1-4, with 10 nucleotides matching TRBD1. CDR3 DNA: TGTGCCACCAGTCCGGGACAGGGGAATGAAAAACTGTTTTTT. It is translated as CATSPGQGNEKLFF.